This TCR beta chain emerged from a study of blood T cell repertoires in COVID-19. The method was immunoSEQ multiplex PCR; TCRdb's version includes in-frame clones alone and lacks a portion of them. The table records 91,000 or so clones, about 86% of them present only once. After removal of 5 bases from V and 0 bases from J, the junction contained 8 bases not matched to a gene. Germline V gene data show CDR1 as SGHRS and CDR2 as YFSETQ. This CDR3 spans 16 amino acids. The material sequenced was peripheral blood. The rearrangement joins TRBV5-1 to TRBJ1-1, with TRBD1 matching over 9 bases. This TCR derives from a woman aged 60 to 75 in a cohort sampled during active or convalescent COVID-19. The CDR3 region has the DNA TGCGCCAGCAGTCTGGACAGGGGCAATATGAACACTGAAGCTTTCTTT. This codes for CASSLDRGNMNTEAFF.